This note documents a single T cell receptor (beta chain) sequence. What it binds is not known. Every diagnosis used clinical symptoms, serum thyroxine and TRAb, thyroid ultrasound and orbital computed tomography. The data were taken from a study of T cells in Graves' hyperthyroidism and ophthalmopathy. Study-level points and caveats: In blood, most of the thyroid clonotypes expanded above 0.001 were also present.

Amplification yielded TCR beta CDR3 regions, with RNA transcripts as the source. TCR CDR3 regions were first amplified by RT-PCR with HTBI primers. TCRdb fed the multiplex PCR reads into MiXCR, producing one record per CDR3 protein. The repertoire holds about 540,000 distinct CDR3 sequences, with approximately 44% as singletons. This CDR3 contains 15 residues. The germline CDR1 and CDR2 sequences are SGHTA and FQGNSA. V was trimmed by 6 bases and J by 3 bases, leaving 12 bases between them. The chain uses TRBV7-2 and TRBJ2-6; D possibly corresponds to TRBD1 (5 bases). The sequenced material came from peripheral blood or thyroid tissue (not recorded which). The TCR comes from a young woman with Graves' hyperthyroidism. This chain's CDR3 is CASSLAGLGANVLTF. CDR3 coding DNA: TGTGCCAGCAGTTTGGCAGGGCTTGGGGCCAACGTCCTGACTTTC.